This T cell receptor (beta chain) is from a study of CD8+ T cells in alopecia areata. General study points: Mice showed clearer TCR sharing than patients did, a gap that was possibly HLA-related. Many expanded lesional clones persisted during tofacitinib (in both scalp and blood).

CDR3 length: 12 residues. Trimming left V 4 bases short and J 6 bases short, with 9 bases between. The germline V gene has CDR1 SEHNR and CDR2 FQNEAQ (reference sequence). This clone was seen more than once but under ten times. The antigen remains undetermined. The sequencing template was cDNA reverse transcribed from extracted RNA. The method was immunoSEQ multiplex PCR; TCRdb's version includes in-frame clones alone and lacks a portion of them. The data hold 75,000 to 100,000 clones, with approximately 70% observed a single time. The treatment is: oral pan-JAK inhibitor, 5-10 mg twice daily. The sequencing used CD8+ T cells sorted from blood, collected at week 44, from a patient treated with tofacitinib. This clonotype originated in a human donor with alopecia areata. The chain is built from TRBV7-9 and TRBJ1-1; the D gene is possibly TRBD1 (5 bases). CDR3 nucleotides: TGTGCCAGCAGCTCAGGGAAGCCTGAAGCTTTCTTT. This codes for CASSSGKPEAFF.